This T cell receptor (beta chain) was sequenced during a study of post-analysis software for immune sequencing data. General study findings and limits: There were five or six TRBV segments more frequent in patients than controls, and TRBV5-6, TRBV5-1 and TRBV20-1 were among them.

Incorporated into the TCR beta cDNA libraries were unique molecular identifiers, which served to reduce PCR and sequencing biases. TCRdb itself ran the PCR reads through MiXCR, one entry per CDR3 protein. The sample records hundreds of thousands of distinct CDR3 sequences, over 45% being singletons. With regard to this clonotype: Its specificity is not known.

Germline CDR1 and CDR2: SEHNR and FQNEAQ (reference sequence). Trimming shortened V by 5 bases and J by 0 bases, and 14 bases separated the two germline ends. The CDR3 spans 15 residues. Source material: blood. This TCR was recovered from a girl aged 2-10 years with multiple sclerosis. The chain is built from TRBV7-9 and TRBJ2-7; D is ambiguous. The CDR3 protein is CASSPTDRGSYEQYF. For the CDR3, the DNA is TGTGCCAGCAGCCCTACAGACCGAGGCTCCTACGAGCAGTACTTC.